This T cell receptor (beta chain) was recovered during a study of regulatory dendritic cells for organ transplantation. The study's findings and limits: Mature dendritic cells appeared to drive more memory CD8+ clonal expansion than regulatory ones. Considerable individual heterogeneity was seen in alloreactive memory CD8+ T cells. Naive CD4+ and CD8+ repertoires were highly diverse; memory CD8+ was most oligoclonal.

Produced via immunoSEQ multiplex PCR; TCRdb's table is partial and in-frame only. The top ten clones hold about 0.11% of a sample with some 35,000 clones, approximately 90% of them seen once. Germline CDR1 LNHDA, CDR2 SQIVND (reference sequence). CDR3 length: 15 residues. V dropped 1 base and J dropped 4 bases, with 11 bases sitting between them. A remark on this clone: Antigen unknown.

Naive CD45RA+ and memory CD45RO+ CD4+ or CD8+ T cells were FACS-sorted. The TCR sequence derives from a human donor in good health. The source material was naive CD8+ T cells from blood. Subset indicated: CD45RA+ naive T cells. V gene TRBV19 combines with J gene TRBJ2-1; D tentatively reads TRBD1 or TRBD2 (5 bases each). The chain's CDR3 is CASSIAPGLYNEQFF. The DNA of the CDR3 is TGTGCCAGTAGTATAGCACCGGGGCTATACAATGAGCAGTTCTTC.